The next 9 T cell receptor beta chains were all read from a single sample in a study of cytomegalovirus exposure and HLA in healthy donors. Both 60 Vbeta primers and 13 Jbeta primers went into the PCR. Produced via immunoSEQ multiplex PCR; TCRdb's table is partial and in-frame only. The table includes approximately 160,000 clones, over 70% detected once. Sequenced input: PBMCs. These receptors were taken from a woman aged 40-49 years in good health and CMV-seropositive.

In DNA form, the CDR3 reads TGTGCCAGTAGCACCAAACCCAGTTCGGGTTCACCCCTCCACTTT. The encoded protein is CASSTKPSSGSPLHF. V and J are TRBV19 and TRBJ1-6, with no clear D. The germline CDR1 and CDR2 sequences are LNHDA and SQIVND (reference sequence). The CDR3 totals 15 residues. V was shortened by 6 bases and J by 9 bases, with 18 bases between the two germline ends.

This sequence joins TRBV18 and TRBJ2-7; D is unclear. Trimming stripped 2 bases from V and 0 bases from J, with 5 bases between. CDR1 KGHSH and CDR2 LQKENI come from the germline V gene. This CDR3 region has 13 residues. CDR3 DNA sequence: TGTGCCAGCTCACCAGGTAGCTCCTACGAGCAGTACTTC. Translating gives CASSPGSSYEQYF.

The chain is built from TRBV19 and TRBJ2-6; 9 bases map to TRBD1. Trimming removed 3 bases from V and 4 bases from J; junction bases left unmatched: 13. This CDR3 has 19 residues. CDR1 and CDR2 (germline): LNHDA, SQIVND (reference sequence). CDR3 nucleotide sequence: TGTGCCAGTAGTATTAGGGGAGGGGACAGGGTAACGGGGGCCAACGTCCTGACTTTC. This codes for CASSIRGGDRVTGANVLTF.

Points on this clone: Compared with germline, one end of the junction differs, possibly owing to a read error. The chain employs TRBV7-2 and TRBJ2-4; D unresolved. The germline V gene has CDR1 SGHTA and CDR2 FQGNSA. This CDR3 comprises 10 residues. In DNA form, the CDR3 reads TGTGCCAGCGGCGCTAACAGTCAGTACTTC. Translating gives CASGANSQYF.

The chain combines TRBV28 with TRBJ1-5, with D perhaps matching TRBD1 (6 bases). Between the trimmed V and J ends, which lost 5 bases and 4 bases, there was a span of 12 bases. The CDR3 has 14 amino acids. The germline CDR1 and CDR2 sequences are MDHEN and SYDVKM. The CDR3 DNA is TGTGCCAGCAGTCCCGGACAGAGAAATCAGCCCCAGCATTTT. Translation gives CASSPGQRNQPQHF. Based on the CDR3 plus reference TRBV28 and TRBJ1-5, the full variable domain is DVKVTQSSRYLVKRTGEKVFLECVQDMDHENMFWYRQDPGLGLRLIYFSYDVKMKEKGDIPEGYSVSREKKERFSLILESASTNQTSMYLCASSPGQRNQPQHFGDGTRLSIL.

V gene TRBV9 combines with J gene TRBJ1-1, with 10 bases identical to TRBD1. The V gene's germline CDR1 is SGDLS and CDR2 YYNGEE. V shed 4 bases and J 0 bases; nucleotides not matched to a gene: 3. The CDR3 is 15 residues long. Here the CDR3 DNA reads TGTGCCAGCAGCCCAGGACAGGGGGTGAACACTGAAGCTTTCTTT. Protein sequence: CASSPGQGVNTEAFF. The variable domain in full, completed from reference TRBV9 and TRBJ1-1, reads DSGVTQTPKHLITATGQRVTLRCSPRSGDLSVYWYQQSLDQGLQFLIQYYNGEERAKGNILERFSAQQFPDLHSELNLSSLELGDSALYFCASSPGQGVNTEAFFGQGTRLTVV.

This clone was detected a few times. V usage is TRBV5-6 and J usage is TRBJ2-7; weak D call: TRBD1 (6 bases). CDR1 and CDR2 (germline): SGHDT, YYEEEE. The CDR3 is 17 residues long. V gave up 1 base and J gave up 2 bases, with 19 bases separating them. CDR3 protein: CASSLRFKDSGPYEQYF. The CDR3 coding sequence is TGTGCCAGCAGCTTGCGGTTTAAGGACAGCGGACCCTACGAGCAGTACTTC.

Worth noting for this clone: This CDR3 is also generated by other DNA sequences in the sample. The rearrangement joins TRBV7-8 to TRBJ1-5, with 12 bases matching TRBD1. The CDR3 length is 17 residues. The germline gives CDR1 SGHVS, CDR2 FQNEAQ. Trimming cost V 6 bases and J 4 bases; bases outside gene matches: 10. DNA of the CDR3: TGTGCCAGCAGTAGGGACAGGGGGCTTGACCCTAATCAGCCCCAGCATTTT. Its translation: CASSRDRGLDPNQPQHF.

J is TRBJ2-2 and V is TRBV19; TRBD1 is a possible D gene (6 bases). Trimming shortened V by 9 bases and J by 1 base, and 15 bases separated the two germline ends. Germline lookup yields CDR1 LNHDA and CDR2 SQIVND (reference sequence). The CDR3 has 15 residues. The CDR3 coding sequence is TGTGCCAGCAACCCTCGGGACAAGAACACCGGGGAGCTGTTTTTT. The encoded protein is CASNPRDKNTGELFF.